This T cell receptor beta chain was retrieved from a study of T cell responses to AZD1222 COVID-19 vaccine. Whole-study results and caveats: Nearly half of unique spike-specific TCRs reportedly avoided B.1.351 and B.1.1.7 mutated regions. Baseline seropositives among AZD1222 recipients totaled only five to seven. Regions 160-218 and 743-854 held dominance among vaccine-associated CD4 TCRs, which spanned spike. White British donors predominated, females outnumbered males, and clonal diversity was possibly underestimated.

Libraries were prepared by immunoSEQ multiplex PCR; TCRdb keeps only in-frame clonotypes and omits some of them. The data contain about 170,000 clones, 70% to 90% of them seen just once; the ten biggest clones take up about 1.5%. Points on this clone: Antigen specificity is unknown.

Losses at the gene ends were 6 bases for V and 14 bases for J; bases not matched to a gene: 7. The germline V gene encodes CDR1 SEHNR and CDR2 FQNEAQ (reference sequence). The CDR3 has 12 amino acids. The sequenced sample was peripheral blood, obtained on day 0 of AZD1222 vaccination. This TCR was recovered from an adult in good health. This chain connects TRBV7-9 to TRBJ1-5, with TRBD1 identical over 10 bases. The CDR3 coding sequence is TGTGCCAGCAGTACCGGGACAGGGGTTAAGCATTTT. Amino acid sequence: CASSTGTGVKHF.